These 25 T cell receptor beta chains share one sample of origin, sequenced in a study of cytomegalovirus exposure and HLA in healthy donors. PCR used 60 Vbeta primers and 13 Jbeta primers. Using immunoSEQ multiplex PCR, the repertoire was profiled, and TCRdb retains in-frame clones only, with some absent. The data hold about 150,000 clones, with approximately 80% observed a single time. Sample: PBMCs. These receptors came from a male donor in good health and CMV-seropositive.

This clone was seen a single time. The V call is TRBV5-6, the J call TRBJ2-1, with a tentative D call TRBD1 (6 bases). This CDR3 region has 14 residues. The germline V and J ends were trimmed by 4 bases and 4 bases, with 12 bases remaining between them. The germline V gene encodes CDR1 SGHDT and CDR2 YYEEEE. The CDR3 nucleotides are TGTGCCAGCAGCACCGGACAGTTATACAATGAGCAGTTCTTC. It specifies CASSTGQLYNEQFF. Full variable domain (missing parts from reference TRBV5-6 and TRBJ2-1): DAGVTQSPTHLIKTRGQQVTLRCSPKSGHDTVSWYQQALGQGPQFIFQYYEEEERQRGNFPDRFSGHQFPNYSSELNVNALLLGDSALYLCASSTGQLYNEQFFGPGTRLTVL.

This clone was counted between two and nine times. The chain joins TRBV5-1 to TRBJ1-5; 8 bases agree with TRBD1. Trimming took 4 bases from V and 2 from J; bases not matched to a gene: 8. The CDR3 runs to 16 residues. Germline-derived CDR1 and CDR2 are SGHRS and YFSETQ. For the CDR3, the DNA is TGCGCCAGCAGCCCCCACTGGGGACAGGGCAATCAGCCCCAGCATTTT. This codes for CASSPHWGQGNQPQHF.

V gene TRBV2 combines with J gene TRBJ1-1; tentative D call: TRBD1 (5 bases). Trimming removed 1 base from V and 4 bases from J, with 16 bases in between. CDR3 length: 16 residues. CDR1 SNHLY and CDR2 FYNNEI come from the germline V gene. For the CDR3, the DNA is TGTGCCAGCAGTGAAGACCAAAGGAGGGGAGGCACTGAAGCTTTCTTT. It codes for CASSEDQRRGGTEAFF.

As DNA, the CDR3 is TGTGCCAGCAGTGAACGTCAGGGGGCATCTGGAAACACCATATATTTT. Protein sequence: CASSERQGASGNTIYF. This chain links TRBV25-1 with TRBJ1-3, with TRBD1 matching over 8 bases. CDR1 and CDR2 from the germline V gene are MGHDK and SYGVNS. Losses at the gene ends were 2 bases for V and 1 base for J; bases not matched to a gene: 4. The CDR3 totals 16 residues.

The CDR3 DNA reads as TGTGCCAGCAGTGTGTCGGTTAGCCGCTCCTACAATGAGCAGTTCTTC. As protein: CASSVSVSRSYNEQFF. V usage is TRBV6-4 and J usage is TRBJ2-1; D not certain. The CDR3 has 16 residues. Germline lookup yields CDR1 MRHNA and CDR2 SNTAGT. V gave up 4 bases and J gave up 0 bases, with 13 bases separating them.

V is TRBV9 and J is TRBJ1-2; D gene unclear. This CDR3 is built from 10 residues. The ends were cut back, 3 bases at V and 7 bases at J, with 4 bases in the middle. Germline V gene sequence: CDR1 SGDLS, CDR2 YYNGEE. The CDR3 loop is CASSGSGYTF. CDR3 coding DNA: TGTGCCAGCAGCGGTAGTGGCTACACCTTC.

This clone has a handful of counts. A junction boundary mismatches the germline segment, possibly from a read error. The V call is TRBV7-9, the J call TRBJ2-7; D uncertain. The CDR3 sequence is 12 residues long. CDR1 and CDR2 (germline): SEHNR, FQNEAQ (reference sequence). The CDR3 here is CSSSRAYYEQYF. The CDR3 nucleotides read TGTTCCAGCAGCCGAGCCTATTACGAGCAGTACTTC. The whole variable domain, filled in from reference TRBV7-9 and TRBJ2-7, reads DTGVSQNPRHKITKRGQNVTFRCDPISEHNRLYWYRQTLGQGPEFLTYFQNEAQLEKSRLLSDRFSAERPKGSFSTLEIQRTEQGDSAMYLCSSSRAYYEQYFGPGTRLTVT.

The chain is built from TRBV15 and TRBJ1-1, with TRBD1 identical over 7 bases. Germline loops: CDR1 LNHNV, CDR2 YYDKDF (reference sequence). The CDR3 extends over 15 amino acids. The ends lost 0 bases at V and 1 base at J; junction bases unmatched: 2. CDR3 sequence reads: CATSRDGQENTEAFF. The CDR3 region has the DNA TGTGCCACCAGCAGAGATGGACAGGAGAACACTGAAGCTTTCTTT.

The rearrangement joins TRBV5-1 to TRBJ2-2; 10 bases agree with TRBD1. The CDR3 consists of 17 residues. Germline CDR1 and CDR2: SGHRS and YFSETQ. V trimming: 3 bases; J trimming: 5 bases; junction bases outside the gene matches: 10. DNA of the CDR3: TGCGCCAGCAGCTACTGGGGCGGGACAGGGGATACCGGGGAGCTGTTTTTT. The encoded protein is CASSYWGGTGDTGELFF.

As for this clone: The same CDR3 arises from other DNA sequences in this sample as well. The rearrangement joins TRBV4-1 to TRBJ1-4, with TRBD1 matching 7 bases. V gave up 4 bases and J gave up 4 bases; unmatched junction bases: 6. Germline values: CDR1 MGHRA, CDR2 YSYEKL. CDR3 length: 15 amino acids. In DNA form, the CDR3 reads TGCGCCAGCAGCCCGAGGACAGGATATAATGAAAAACTGTTTTTT. This codes for CASSPRTGYNEKLFF.

The genes are TRBV27 and TRBJ1-6; D is unresolved. V was shortened by 5 bases and J by 5 bases, with 10 bases between the two germline ends. CDR3 length equals 14 residues. Germline loops: CDR1 MNHEY, CDR2 SMNVEV (reference sequence). CDR3 in amino acids: CASSNRGNNSPLHF. In DNA, the CDR3 is TGTGCCAGCAGTAACCGGGGAAATAATTCACCCCTCCACTTT.

V and J are TRBV5-4 and TRBJ2-1, with 9 bases fitting TRBD2. V dropped 2 bases and J dropped 7; count of bases not matched to a gene: 7. The length of the CDR3 is 15 residues. CDR1 is SGHNT and CDR2 is YYREEE in the germline V gene (reference sequence). The CDR3 sequence is CASSFSAGGANEQFF. The CDR3 region has the DNA TGTGCCAGCAGCTTCTCCGCGGGAGGGGCTAATGAGCAGTTCTTC. The full variable domain, completed using reference TRBV5-4 and TRBJ2-1, is ETGVTQSPTHLIKTRGQQVTLRCSSQSGHNTVSWYQQALGQGPQFIFQYYREEENGRGNFPPRFSGLQFPNYSSELNVNALELDDSALYLCASSFSAGGANEQFFGPGTRLTVL.

The chain joins TRBV5-6 to TRBJ1-6; 9 nucleotides line up with TRBD1. With 2 bases clipped from V and 6 bases from J, the junction kept 15 bases outside the gene matches. CDR1 is SGHDT, CDR2 YYEEEE, per germline. There are 19 residues in the CDR3. The DNA of the CDR3 is TGTGCCAGCAGCTTAGGAAAGTCCCGGACAGGGGCGTTTAATTCACCCCTCCACTTT. Protein product: CASSLGKSRTGAFNSPLHF.

The gene calls are TRBV11-3 and TRBJ2-2, with a tentative D call TRBD2 (6 bases). The CDR3 totals 16 residues. V was pared by 3 bases and J by 5 bases, with 16 bases between. Germline lookup yields CDR1 SGHNT and CDR2 YENEEA. The CDR3 DNA reads as TGTGCCAGCAGCTTCAGGACCGGGAGTGGAACCGGGGAGCTGTTTTTT. It is translated as CASSFRTGSGTGELFF.

CDR3 sequence reads: CASSFLAVGGTEAFF. Here the CDR3 DNA reads TGTGCCAGCAGCTTTCTCGCAGTAGGGGGCACTGAAGCTTTCTTT. J is TRBJ1-1 and V is TRBV14; possible D gene TRBD1, 6 bases. CDR3 length: 15 residues. Germline loops: CDR1 SGHDN, CDR2 FVKESK. V lost 5 bases and J lost 4, with 17 bases in between.

This clone was found once. The chain combines TRBV18 with TRBJ1-3; D unclear. The V and J ends lost 3 bases and 2 bases respectively, with 11 bases between them. The CDR3 is 15 residues long. The germline V gene has CDR1 KGHSH and CDR2 LQKENI. CDR3 bases: TGTGCCAGCTCACCGACCAGACTGACTGGAAACACCATATATTTT. This translates into CASSPTRLTGNTIYF.

This chain connects TRBV28 to TRBJ1-1, with 9 positions matching TRBD1. CDR3 length: 15 residues. CDR1 is MDHEN, CDR2 SYDVKM, per germline. J gave up 7 bases and V 5 bases, and 11 bases lay outside the gene matches. DNA of the CDR3: TGTGCCAGCAGTGTTCCGGGACAGGGCTATAATGAAGCTTTCTTT. Amino acid sequence: CASSVPGQGYNEAFF.

The chain has TRBV11-2 and TRBJ2-5; unclear D gene. V was clipped by 1 base and J by 4 bases, with 13 bases between them. Germline V gene sequence: CDR1 SGHAT, CDR2 FQNNGV. CDR3 length: 15 residues. The CDR3 protein is CASSLAVRLLETQYF. The CDR3, as DNA: TGTGCCAGCAGCTTAGCTGTCAGACTTCTAGAGACCCAGTACTTC.

This clone came up a few times. The chain links TRBV5-1 to TRBJ1-5; 8 bases agree with TRBD1. Losses at the gene ends were 2 bases for V and 2 bases for J; bases not matched to a gene: 0. This CDR3 comprises 14 residues. Germline V gene lookup returns CDR1 SGHRS and CDR2 YFSETQ. CDR3 loop: CASSLQGGNQPQHF. CDR3 nucleotides: TGCGCCAGCAGCTTACAGGGGGGCAATCAGCCCCAGCATTTT. The full variable domain, its missing parts supplied by reference TRBV5-1 and TRBJ1-5, is KAGVTQTPRYLIKTRGQQVTLSCSPISGHRSVSWYQQTPGQGLQFLFEYFSETQRNKGNFPGRFSGRQFSNSRSEMNVSTLELGDSALYLCASSLQGGNQPQHFGDGTRLSIL.

The chain recombines TRBV19 with TRBJ2-7; D possibly corresponds to TRBD1 (6 bases). CDR1 is LNHDA and CDR2 is SQIVND in the germline V gene (reference sequence). This CDR3 comprises 16 residues. Trimming took 4 bases from V and 2 from J, leaving 18 bases between them. DNA of the CDR3: TGTGCCAGTAGTAAGGGACATTCCCAACCCCCCTACGAGCAGTACTTC. Translating it yields CASSKGHSQPPYEQYF.

The CDR3 DNA reads TGTGCCATCAGCCCGACAGGGGGCGGCAATCAGCCCCAGCATTTT. Protein: CAISPTGGGNQPQHF. The chain joins TRBV10-3 to TRBJ1-5; 10 bases line up with TRBD1. In germline, CDR1 is ENHRY, CDR2 SYGVKD. The CDR3 has 15 residues. Trimming cost V 6 bases and J 2 bases; bases outside gene matches: 4.

A few counts support this clone. This chain uses TRBV11-3 with TRBJ2-7, with 7 positions matching TRBD1. V gave up 3 bases and J gave up 5 bases; unmatched junction bases: 7. There are 14 residues in the CDR3. Germline CDR1 and CDR2: SGHNT and YENEEA. CDR3 coding DNA: TGTGCCAGCAGCTTCGACAGGGCGATACACGAGCAGTACTTC. Its protein product is CASSFDRAIHEQYF.

The V and J genes are TRBV14 and TRBJ1-2, with D possibly being TRBD1 (6 bases). Germline CDR1 reads SGHDN; CDR2 reads FVKESK. Between the trimmed V and J ends, which lost 1 base and 4 bases, there was a span of 13 bases. The CDR3 has 15 amino acids. CDR3 protein: CASSQAQGHGYGYTF. CDR3 DNA sequence: TGTGCCAGCAGCCAAGCCCAGGGGCATGGCTATGGCTACACCTTC.

The V gene is TRBV2, the J gene TRBJ2-5; D possibly corresponds to TRBD2 (6 bases). Germline CDR1 and CDR2: SNHLY and FYNNEI. The CDR3 is 14 amino acids. V dropped 6 bases and J dropped 1 base, with 12 bases sitting between them. CDR3 amino acids: CASRNRETQETQYF. CDR3 nucleotides: TGTGCCAGCAGAAACCGGGAGACCCAAGAGACCCAGTACTTC.

This clone was counted between two and nine times. The chain uses TRBV5-1 and TRBJ2-1; no firm D call. The CDR3 sequence is 15 residues long. Trimming stripped 1 base from V and 2 bases from J, with 10 bases between. Germline V CDR1 and CDR2: SGHRS, YFSETQ. The CDR3: CASSLTSDAYNEQFF. The CDR3 DNA is TGCGCCAGCAGCTTGACCAGCGATGCCTACAATGAGCAGTTCTTC.